These 10 T cell receptor beta chains were all obtained from the same sample, sequenced in a study of early T cells in non-severe SARS-CoV-2 infection. TCRdb redid the calling of the 5' RACE reads with MiXCR, one entry per CDR3 protein. The sample consists of some 77,000 distinct CDR3 sequences, roughly 13% of them appearing once. Sample: whole blood. These receptors were taken from an adult who was a healthcare worker with PCR-confirmed SARS-CoV-2 infection or an uninfected control (not recorded which).

This clonotype has more than one count but fewer than ten. V and J are TRBV6-4 and TRBJ2-1; TRBD2 aligns across 13 bases. This CDR3 is 17 amino acids long. V was pared by 5 bases and J by 10 bases, with 14 bases of the junction left unmatched. Germline V lookup: CDR1 MRHNA, CDR2 SNTAGT. CDR3 residues: CASSPHLTSGGPKEQFF. In DNA form, the CDR3 reads TGTGCCAGCAGTCCTCACCTGACTAGCGGGGGGCCCAAAGAGCAGTTCTTC.

In its sample, this clonotype was seen many times. This chain connects TRBV7-9 to TRBJ1-6; the D is unclear. CDR3 length: 13 residues. Germline assignment: CDR1 SEHNR and CDR2 FQNEAQ (reference sequence). V was trimmed by 1 base and J by 8 bases, leaving 6 bases between them. The CDR3 sequence: CASSLDSYSPLHF. CDR3 coding DNA: TGTGCCAGCAGCTTAGACAGTTATTCACCCCTCCACTTT.

The chain joins TRBV18 to TRBJ1-3, with 9 nucleotides matching TRBD1. The junction had 8 bases not matched to a gene; V was cut back by 4 bases and J by 1 base. In germline, CDR1 is KGHSH, CDR2 LQKENI. This CDR3 region has 17 residues. DNA for the CDR3: TGTGCCAGCTCACTACAGGGGGCAAAGAGTTCTGGAAACACCATATATTTT. Translated, it gives CASSLQGAKSSGNTIYF.

This clonotype was seen many times. The V call is TRBV10-2, the J call TRBJ1-2, with D possibly being TRBD1 (6 bases). Trimming took off 7 bases at V and 0 bases at J, with 12 bases between the two ends. Germline lookup yields CDR1 WSHSY and CDR2 SAAADI. The CDR3 loop spans 14 amino acids. CDR3 coding DNA: TGCGCCAGCACTTTGGACAGCTCTAACTATGGCTACACCTTC. Its translation: CASTLDSSNYGYTF.

This clonotype occurred a few times. The chain links TRBV7-9 to TRBJ1-3; D not certain. With 2 bases removed from V and 4 bases from J, the gap between germline ends came to 21 bases. Germline CDR1 reads SEHNR; CDR2 reads FQNEAQ (reference sequence). This CDR3 comprises 18 residues. CDR3 sequence (DNA): TGTGCCAGCAGCTTAAACGTCTTGTCGGGAACCCCCGGAAACACCATATATTTT. This gives the protein CASSLNVLSGTPGNTIYF.

The V gene is TRBV15, the J gene TRBJ2-2, with D unclear. Germline V gene data show CDR1 as LNHNV and CDR2 as YYDKDF (reference sequence). CDR3 length: 13 amino acids. Trimming left V 0 bases short and J 4 bases short, with 3 bases between. CDR3 residues: CATSRDGTGELFF. The CDR3 DNA reads as TGTGCCACCAGCAGAGACGGCACCGGGGAGCTGTTTTTT.

There are many counts of this clonotype. V gene TRBV11-2 combines with J gene TRBJ2-7, with TRBD1 identical over 8 bases. The germline V gene has CDR1 SGHAT and CDR2 FQNNGV. The CDR3 runs to 13 residues. The ends lost 3 bases at V and 6 bases at J; junction bases unmatched: 4. The CDR3 reads CASSLDRATEQYF. The CDR3 region has the DNA TGTGCCAGCAGCTTGGACAGGGCGACCGAGCAGTACTTC.

This clonotype was seen many times. The rearrangement links TRBV11-2 to TRBJ2-5, with D tentatively TRBD1 or TRBD2 (5 bases each). The CDR3 spans 13 residues. CDR1 is SGHAT, CDR2 FQNNGV, per germline. The V and J ends lost 7 bases and 6 bases respectively, with 15 bases between them. Here the CDR3 DNA reads TGTGCCAGCATCCCTTCAGGGACCAAGACCCAGTACTTC. It is translated as CASIPSGTKTQYF.

The chain couples TRBV11-2 to TRBJ2-1; D remains ambiguous. The CDR3 has 15 amino acids. Deletions cut 0 bases from V and 7 bases from J, with 13 bases between. CDR1 and CDR2 (germline): SGHAT, FQNNGV. The CDR3 protein is CASSLEVISRNEQFF. The CDR3 DNA follows: TGTGCCAGCAGCTTAGAAGTTATCTCCCGAAATGAGCAGTTCTTC.

This sequence joins TRBV7-2 and TRBJ2-7; 7 nucleotides line up with TRBD2. The V segment lost 0 bases and the J segment 7 bases; nucleotides outside the gene matches: 9. This CDR3 contains 15 residues. Germline loops: CDR1 SGHTA, CDR2 FQGNSA. The CDR3 DNA reads as TGTGCCAGCAGCTTAGCGGGGACTACCATCCTAGAGCAGTACTTC. Protein: CASSLAGTTILEQYF.